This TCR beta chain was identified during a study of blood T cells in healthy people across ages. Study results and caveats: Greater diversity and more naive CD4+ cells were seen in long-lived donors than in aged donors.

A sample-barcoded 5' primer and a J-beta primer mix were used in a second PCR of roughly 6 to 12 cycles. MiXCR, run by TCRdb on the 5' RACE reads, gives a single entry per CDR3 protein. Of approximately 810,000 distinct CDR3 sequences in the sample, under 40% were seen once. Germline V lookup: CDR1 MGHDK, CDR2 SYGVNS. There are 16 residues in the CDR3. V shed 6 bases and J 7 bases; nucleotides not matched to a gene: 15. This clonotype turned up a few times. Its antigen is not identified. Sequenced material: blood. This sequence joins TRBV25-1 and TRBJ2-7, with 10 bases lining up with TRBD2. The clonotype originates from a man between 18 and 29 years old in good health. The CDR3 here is CASSPLGSGGYNEQYF. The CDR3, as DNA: TGTGCCAGCAGCCCCCTGGGTAGCGGGGGGTACAATGAGCAGTACTTC.